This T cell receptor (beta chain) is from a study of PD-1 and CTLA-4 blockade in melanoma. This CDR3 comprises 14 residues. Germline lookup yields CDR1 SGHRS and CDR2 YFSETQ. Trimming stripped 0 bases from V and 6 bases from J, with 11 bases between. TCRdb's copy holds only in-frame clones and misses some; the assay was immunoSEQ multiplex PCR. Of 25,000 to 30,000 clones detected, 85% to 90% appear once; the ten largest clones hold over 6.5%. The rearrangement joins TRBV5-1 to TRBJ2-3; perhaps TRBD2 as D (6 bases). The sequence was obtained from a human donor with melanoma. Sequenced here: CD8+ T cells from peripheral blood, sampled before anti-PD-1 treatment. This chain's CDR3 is CASSLEQGGDTQYF. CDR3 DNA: TGCGCCAGCAGCTTGGAGCAGGGAGGTGATACGCAGTATTTT. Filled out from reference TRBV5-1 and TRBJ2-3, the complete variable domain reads KAGVTQTPRYLIKTRGQQVTLSCSPISGHRSVSWYQQTPGQGLQFLFEYFSETQRNKGNFPGRFSGRQFSNSRSEMNVSTLELGDSALYLCASSLEQGGDTQYFGPGTRLTVL.